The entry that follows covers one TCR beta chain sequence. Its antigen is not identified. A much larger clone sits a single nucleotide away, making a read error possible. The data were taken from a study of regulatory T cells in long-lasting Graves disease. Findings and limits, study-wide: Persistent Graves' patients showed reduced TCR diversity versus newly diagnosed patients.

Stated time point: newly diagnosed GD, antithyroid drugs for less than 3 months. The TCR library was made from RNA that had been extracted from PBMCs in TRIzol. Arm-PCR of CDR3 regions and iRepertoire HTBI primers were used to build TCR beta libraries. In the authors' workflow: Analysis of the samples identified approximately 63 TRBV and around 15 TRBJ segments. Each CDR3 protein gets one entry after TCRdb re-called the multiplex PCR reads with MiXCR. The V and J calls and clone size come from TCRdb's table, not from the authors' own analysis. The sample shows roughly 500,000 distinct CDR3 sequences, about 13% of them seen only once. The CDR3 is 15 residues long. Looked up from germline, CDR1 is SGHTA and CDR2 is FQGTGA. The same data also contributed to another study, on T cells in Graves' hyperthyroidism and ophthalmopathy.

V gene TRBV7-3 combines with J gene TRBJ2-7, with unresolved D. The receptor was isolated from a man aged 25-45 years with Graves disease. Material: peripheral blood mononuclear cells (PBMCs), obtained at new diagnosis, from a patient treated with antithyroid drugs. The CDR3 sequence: CGSSVGDQRYYEQYF. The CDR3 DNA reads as TGTGGCAGCAGCGTAGGTGACCAACGATACTACGAGCAGTACTTC.